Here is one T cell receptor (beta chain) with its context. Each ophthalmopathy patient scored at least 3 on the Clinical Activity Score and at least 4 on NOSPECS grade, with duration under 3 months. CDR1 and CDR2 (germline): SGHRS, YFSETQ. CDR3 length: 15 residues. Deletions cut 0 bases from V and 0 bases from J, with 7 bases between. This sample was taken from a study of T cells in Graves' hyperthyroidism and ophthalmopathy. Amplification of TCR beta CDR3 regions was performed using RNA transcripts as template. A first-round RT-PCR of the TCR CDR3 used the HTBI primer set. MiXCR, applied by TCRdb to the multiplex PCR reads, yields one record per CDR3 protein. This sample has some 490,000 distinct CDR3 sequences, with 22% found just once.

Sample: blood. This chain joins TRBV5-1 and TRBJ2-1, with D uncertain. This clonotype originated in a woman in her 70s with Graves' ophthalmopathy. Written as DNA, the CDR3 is TGCGCCAGCAGCTTGGATCTAGACTCCTACAATGAGCAGTTCTTC. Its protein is CASSLDLDSYNEQFF. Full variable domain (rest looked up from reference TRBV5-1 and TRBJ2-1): KAGVTQTPRYLIKTRGQQVTLSCSPISGHRSVSWYQQTPGQGLQFLFEYFSETQRNKGNFPGRFSGRQFSNSRSEMNVSTLELGDSALYLCASSLDLDSYNEQFFGPGTRLTVL.